These 31 T cell receptor beta chains came from one sample sequenced in a study of T cell responses to AZD1222 COVID-19 vaccine. This table comes from immunoSEQ multiplex PCR, and its TCRdb copy is limited to in-frame clones, with some not included. The sample includes some 190,000 clones, 85% to 95% of them seen just once. The source was peripheral blood, collected on day 0 of AZD1222 vaccination. Receptors originate from an adult in good health.

V usage is TRBV19 and J usage is TRBJ1-4; D might be TRBD1 (5 bases). This CDR3 region has 14 residues. V was trimmed by 9 bases and J by 3 bases, leaving 14 bases between them. CDR1 is LNHDA and CDR2 is SQIVND in the germline V gene (reference sequence). CDR3 residues: CASKAGLANEKLFF. CDR3 coding DNA: TGTGCCAGCAAGGCAGGGCTAGCTAATGAAAAACTGTTTTTT.

V gene TRBV12-5 combines with J gene TRBJ2-3; 9 nucleotides match TRBD2. Trimming at V came to 6 bases and at J to 3 bases, leaving 7 bases not matched to a gene. The CDR3 is 15 residues long. Looked up from germline, CDR1 is LGHNT and CDR2 is FRNRAP. The CDR3 sequence: CASGLGLAGTDTQYF. The CDR3 coding sequence is TGTGCTAGTGGGCTGGGACTAGCTGGGACAGATACGCAGTATTTT.

The J gene is TRBJ1-2, the V gene TRBV19; D uncertain. V lost 8 bases, J lost 2 bases, and 6 bases lay in between. Germline CDR1 is LNHDA and CDR2 is SQIVND (reference sequence). This CDR3 has 11 amino acids. CDR3: CASAGNYGYTF. CDR3 nucleotide sequence: TGTGCCAGTGCCGGAAACTATGGCTACACCTTC. Full variable domain (outside the CDR3, taken from reference TRBV19 and TRBJ1-2): DGGITQSPKYLFRKEGQNVTLSCEQNLNHDAMYWYRQDPGQGLRLIYYSQIVNDFQKGDIAEGYSVSREKKESFPLTVTSAQKNPTAFYLCASAGNYGYTFGSGTRLTVV.

The chain carries TRBV21-1 and TRBJ1-2; the D call TRBD1 from the table was never checked on the DNA. TRBV21-1 is reported as a pseudogene. The CDR3 is 14 amino acids. This chain's CDR3 is CASSKTGEEDGYTF. The CDR3, as DNA: TGTGCCAGCAGTAAAACAGGGGAAGAGGATGGCTACACCTTC.

The rearrangement links TRBV10-1 to TRBJ2-7; perhaps TRBD2 as D (6 bases). CDR1 and CDR2 from the germline V gene are WNHNN and SYGVQD (reference sequence). The CDR3 runs 16 residues. Trimming removed 0 bases from V and 5 bases from J, with 17 bases in between. This chain's CDR3 is CASSESIPGGSHEQYF. The CDR3 DNA is TGCGCCAGCAGTGAGTCGATCCCTGGAGGGAGCCACGAGCAGTACTTC.

The chain employs TRBV3-1 (or the pseudogene TRBV3-2) and TRBJ2-1; TRBD1 or TRBD2 may be the D gene (5 bases each). V was clipped by 0 bases and J by 6 bases, with 12 bases between them. The CDR3 covers 15 residues. The germline CDR1 and CDR2 sequences are LGHDT and YNNKEL (reference sequence). CDR3: CASSQDGSGTNEQFF. In DNA, the CDR3 is TGTGCCAGCAGCCAAGACGGTTCAGGGACCAATGAGCAGTTCTTC.

The rearrangement uses TRBV3-1 (or the pseudogene TRBV3-2) and TRBJ1-5; D remains ambiguous. This CDR3 has 14 residues. V dropped 0 bases and J dropped 4 bases, with 7 bases sitting between them. Germline V gene lookup returns CDR1 LGHDT and CDR2 YNNKEL (reference sequence). The CDR3 DNA reads as TGTGCCAGCAGCCAAGAAGCCGGGAATCAGCCCCAGCATTTT. Its protein product is CASSQEAGNQPQHF.

This chain joins TRBV5-6 and TRBJ2-3, with 9 bases matching TRBD1. The CDR3 covers 15 residues. Germline CDR1 SGHDT, CDR2 YYEEEE. V lost 4 bases to trimming and J lost 3 bases; unmatched junction nucleotides: 6. The CDR3 DNA is TGTGCCAGCAGCCTGGACAGGGGAATGACAGATACGCAGTATTTT. Translating it yields CASSLDRGMTDTQYF.

The genes are TRBV19 and TRBJ2-4, with D perhaps TRBD1 (6 bases). With 3 bases removed from V and 14 bases from J, the gap between germline ends came to 17 bases. Germline V gene sequence: CDR1 LNHDA, CDR2 SQIVND (reference sequence). The CDR3 runs 13 residues. The CDR3 coding sequence is TGTGCCAGTAGTATCAGTTTTAGGGGACACAAGTACTTC. It encodes CASSISFRGHKYF.

The chain joins TRBV18 to TRBJ2-5; D is perhaps TRBD1 (6 bases). V lost 4 bases, J lost 3 bases, and 12 bases lay in between. This CDR3 contains 14 residues. CDR1 KGHSH and CDR2 LQKENI come from the germline V gene. The CDR3, as DNA: TGTGCCAGCTCACTAACACAGGGTAAAGAGACCCAGTACTTC. It yields the protein CASSLTQGKETQYF.

This clone was seen only a few times. The chain uses TRBV4-1 and TRBJ2-1; 15 nucleotides match TRBD2. The CDR3 consists of 18 residues. Germline assignment: CDR1 MGHRA and CDR2 YSYEKL. Trimming took 0 bases from V and 9 from J; bases not matched to a gene: 9. CDR3 bases: TGCGCCAGCAGCCAAGATCGCCCCGGACTAGCGGGGGGGAGTGAGCAGTTCTTC. It codes for CASSQDRPGLAGGSEQFF.

The V gene is TRBV29-1, the J gene TRBJ2-1; the D gene is possibly TRBD2 (6 bases). The CDR3 extends over 16 amino acids. V was cut by 4 bases and J by 5 bases, with 21 bases left in between. Germline V gives CDR1 SQVTM, CDR2 ANQGSEA. CDR3 DNA sequence: TGCAGCGTTGCCCCGACCCCCGGGTCGGGGGACAATGAGCAGTTCTTC. This codes for CSVAPTPGSGDNEQFF.

The rearrangement uses TRBV11-3 and TRBJ1-1, with 10 bases identical to TRBD1. This CDR3 spans 13 amino acids. Trimming took 5 bases from V and 10 from J; bases not matched to a gene: 7. CDR1 SGHNT and CDR2 YENEEA come from the germline V gene. The CDR3 DNA sequence: TGTGCCAGCAGCCTAGGGACAGGGGAACGAGCTTTCTTT. It is translated as CASSLGTGERAFF.

V is TRBV7-2 and J is TRBJ2-3, with D possibly called TRBD1 or TRBD2 (6 bases each). CDR3 size: 14 residues. Between the trimmed V and J ends, which lost 0 bases and 6 bases, there was a span of 10 bases. Germline CDR1 reads SGHTA; CDR2 reads FQGNSA. The CDR3 coding sequence is TGTGCCAGCAGCTTAGCGGGGGGCCTGGATACGCAGTATTTT. Translation gives CASSLAGGLDTQYF.

The chain links TRBV9 to TRBJ2-7; tentatively, D is TRBD2 (6 bases). Trimming left V 0 bases short and J 2 bases short, with 15 bases between. The germline V gene has CDR1 SGDLS and CDR2 YYNGEE. The CDR3 has 16 amino acids. The DNA for the CDR3 is TGTGCCAGCAGCGTAGCCCCGGGTAGCGGTACCTACGAGCAGTACTTC. This sequence encodes CASSVAPGSGTYEQYF.

V is TRBV30 and J is TRBJ2-7; D possibly matches TRBD1 or TRBD2 (5 bases each). The germline V gene has CDR1 GTSNPN and CDR2 SVGIG (reference sequence). The CDR3 consists of 12 residues. Trimming cost V 2 bases and J 10 bases, with 15 bases left between them. CDR3 loop: CAWSPPGPVQYF. The CDR3 nucleotides are TGTGCCTGGAGTCCACCGGGACCCGTACAGTACTTC.

V gene TRBV18 combines with J gene TRBJ1-2, with D possibly matching TRBD1 (6 bases). Per the germline V gene, CDR1 is KGHSH and CDR2 is LQKENI. CDR3 length: 14 residues. Trimming pared 3 bases from V and 7 bases from J, leaving 15 bases between. CDR3 coding DNA: TGTGCCAGCTCACCTAACGACAGGAGCAGTGGCTACACCTTC. Its protein product is CASSPNDRSSGYTF.

The chain is built from TRBV18 and TRBJ2-3; D remains unclear. In germline, CDR1 is KGHSH, CDR2 LQKENI. V was pared by 4 bases and J by 1 base, with 12 bases between. CDR3 length: 15 residues. The CDR3 DNA reads TGTGCCAGCTCACTAGCTGTGATCGGCACAGATACGCAGTATTTT. Protein product: CASSLAVIGTDTQYF. Variable domain in full (rest from reference TRBV18 and TRBJ2-3): NAGVMQNPRHLVRRRGQEARLRCSPMKGHSHVYWYRQLPEEGLKFMVYLQKENIIDESGMPKERFSAEFPKEGPSILRIQQVVRGDSAAYFCASSLAVIGTDTQYFGPGTRLTVL.

This chain joins TRBV7-9 and TRBJ2-7; D is perhaps TRBD2 (5 bases). This CDR3 region has 15 residues. The ends were cut back, 1 base at V and 7 bases at J, with 17 bases in the middle. Germline CDR1 reads SEHNR; CDR2 reads FQNEAQ (reference sequence). CDR3 nucleotides: TGTGCCAGCAGCTTAGGGCTGGTGTTGGAGGATGAGCAGTACTTC. Protein product: CASSLGLVLEDEQYF.

The J gene is TRBJ2-1, the V gene TRBV5-1, with D uncertain. The V gene's germline CDR1 is SGHRS and CDR2 YFSETQ. With 0 bases removed from V and 4 bases from J, the gap between germline ends came to 5 bases. This CDR3 region has 13 residues. In nucleotides, the CDR3 is TGCGCCAGCAGCTTGGCCCAGTACAATGAGCAGTTCTTC. Translating it yields CASSLAQYNEQFF.

The chain is built from TRBV28 and TRBJ1-1, with TRBD1 matching 7 bases. The CDR3 consists of 13 residues. CDR1 is MDHEN and CDR2 is SYDVKM in the germline V gene. The V gene end was trimmed by 10 bases and the J gene end by 0 bases; junction bases not matched to a gene: 5. The CDR3, as DNA: TGTGCCACCAAGGGACAGTTGAACACTGAAGCTTTCTTT. It translates to CATKGQLNTEAFF.

The sample holds one count of this clone. The chain carries TRBV19 and TRBJ1-1, with TRBD1 as a possible D gene (5 bases). Trimming stripped 6 bases from V and 1 base from J, with 12 bases between. Germline V gives CDR1 LNHDA, CDR2 SQIVND (reference sequence). This CDR3 spans 14 amino acids. The CDR3 region is CASRPGPGNTEAFF. DNA for the CDR3: TGTGCCAGTAGGCCGGGACCGGGGAACACTGAAGCTTTCTTT.

This chain uses TRBV4-3 with TRBJ1-1; D is unresolved. CDR3 length: 13 amino acids. Germline CDR1 is LGHNA and CDR2 is YSLEER. Trimming removed 3 bases from V and 1 base from J, with 6 bases in between. Here the CDR3 DNA reads TGCGCCAGCAGCCAGATCAAGAACACTGAAGCTTTCTTT. It encodes CASSQIKNTEAFF.

The rearrangement joins TRBV5-4 to TRBJ2-1; D is undetermined. The V gene lost 1 base and the J gene lost 8 bases, with 10 bases spanning the gap. Germline CDR1 SGHNT, CDR2 YYREEE (reference sequence). The CDR3 sequence is 13 residues long. CDR3 in DNA: TGTGCCAGCAGCTTGCCGCCCGGGTATGAGCAGTTCTTC. Translating it yields CASSLPPGYEQFF.

The chain combines TRBV2 with TRBJ1-1; D not certain. CDR1 and CDR2 (germline): SNHLY, FYNNEI. There are 13 residues in the CDR3. Deletions cut 2 bases from V and 8 bases from J, with 12 bases between. CDR3 sequence (DNA): TGTGCCAGCAGTGAACCTCAGACGTCGGAAGCTTTCTTT. Its translation is CASSEPQTSEAFF.

The chain uses TRBV9 and TRBJ1-5; TRBD1 matches 9 bases. The V gene end was trimmed by 3 bases and the J gene end by 0 bases; junction bases not matched to a gene: 7. Germline CDR1 and CDR2: SGDLS and YYNGEE. CDR3 length: 17 residues. The CDR3 is CASSAGQGSYSNQPQHF. CDR3 nucleotide sequence: TGTGCCAGCAGCGCTGGACAGGGGTCTTATAGCAATCAGCCCCAGCATTTT.

V usage is TRBV5-1 and J usage is TRBJ2-6; D unresolved. CDR1 and CDR2 (germline): SGHRS, YFSETQ. The CDR3 is 15 amino acids. The V and J ends lost 3 bases and 0 bases respectively, with 7 bases between them. This CDR3 is CASSSGNSGANVLTF. CDR3 DNA: TGCGCCAGCAGCTCTGGTAACTCTGGGGCCAACGTCCTGACTTTC.

The chain is built from TRBV4-1 and TRBJ1-1, with D possibly TRBD1 on 6 matching bases. The CDR3 runs 20 residues. Germline CDR1 is MGHRA and CDR2 is YSYEKL. V lost 1 base and J lost 0, with 24 bases in between. This CDR3 reads CASSQVLGGAAKGMNTEAFF. The DNA for the CDR3 is TGCGCCAGCAGCCAAGTTTTGGGGGGCGCGGCGAAAGGAATGAACACTGAAGCTTTCTTT.

This clone was seen more than once but under ten times. The chain employs TRBV7-2 and TRBJ2-7, with TRBD2 matching 7 bases. The CDR3 consists of 13 residues. Germline CDR1 SGHTA, CDR2 FQGNSA. The V and J ends lost 4 bases and 4 bases, in that order; junction bases with no gene match: 4. The DNA of the CDR3 is TGTGCCAGCAGCTCTAGCGGAGTATACGAGCAGTACTTC. This translates into CASSSSGVYEQYF.

The gene calls are TRBV9 and TRBJ1-2; D might be TRBD1 (6 bases). This CDR3 spans 16 amino acids. The V gene's germline CDR1 is SGDLS and CDR2 YYNGEE. With 0 bases removed from V and 0 bases from J, the gap between germline ends came to 12 bases. CDR3 residues: CASSVDRAGANYGYTF. The CDR3 DNA reads as TGTGCCAGCAGCGTAGATCGGGCAGGGGCTAACTATGGCTACACCTTC. The variable domain in full, completed from reference TRBV9 and TRBJ1-2, reads DSGVTQTPKHLITATGQRVTLRCSPRSGDLSVYWYQQSLDQGLQFLIQYYNGEERAKGNILERFSAQQFPDLHSELNLSSLELGDSALYFCASSVDRAGANYGYTFGSGTRLTVV.

The rearrangement joins TRBV6-2 or TRBV6-3 to TRBJ1-2; the D gene is possibly TRBD1 (6 bases). V was trimmed by 4 bases and J by 0 bases, leaving 12 bases between them. This CDR3 contains 15 residues. Germline lookup yields CDR1 MNHEY and CDR2 SVGEGT. The CDR3 protein is CASSSRDTANYGYTF. Here the CDR3 DNA reads TGTGCCAGCAGTTCCCGGGACACAGCTAACTATGGCTACACCTTC.